This TCR beta chain was profiled in a study of T cell responses to AZD1222 COVID-19 vaccine. The study's findings and limits: Sampling that yielded the repertoires occurred only after the peak T cell response.

Using immunoSEQ multiplex PCR, the repertoire was profiled, and TCRdb retains in-frame clones only, with some absent. The data hold about 96,000 clones, with roughly nine tenths observed a single time. This clone was observed a single time. The antigen is undetermined. The CDR3 sequence is 14 residues long. Per the germline V gene, CDR1 is LNHDA and CDR2 is SQIVND (reference sequence). V lost 7 bases, J lost 6 bases, and 9 bases stayed unmatched. Sequencing was performed on peripheral blood, taken on day 0 of AZD1222 vaccination. The receptor was isolated from an adult in good health. The chain employs TRBV19 and TRBJ2-3; TRBD2 aligns across 8 bases. CDR3 region: CASIVGGRSDTQYF. The DNA for the CDR3 is TGTGCCAGTATCGTCGGCGGGAGGTCCGATACGCAGTATTTT.